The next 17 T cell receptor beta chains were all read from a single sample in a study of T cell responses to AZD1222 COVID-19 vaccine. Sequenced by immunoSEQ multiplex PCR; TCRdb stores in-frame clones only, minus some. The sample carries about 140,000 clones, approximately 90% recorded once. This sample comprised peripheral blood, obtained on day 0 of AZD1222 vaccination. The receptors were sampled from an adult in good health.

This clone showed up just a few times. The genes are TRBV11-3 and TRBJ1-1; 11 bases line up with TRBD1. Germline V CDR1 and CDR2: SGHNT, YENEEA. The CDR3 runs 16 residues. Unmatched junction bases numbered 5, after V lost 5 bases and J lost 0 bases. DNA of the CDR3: TGTGCCAGCAGCCGGGACAGGGGGTCTATGAACACTGAAGCTTTCTTT. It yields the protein CASSRDRGSMNTEAFF. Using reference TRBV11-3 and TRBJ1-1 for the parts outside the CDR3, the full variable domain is EAGVVQSPRYKIIEKKQPVAFWCNPISGHNTLYWYLQNLGQGPELLIRYENEEAVDDSQLPKDRFSAERLKGVDSTLKIQPAELGDSAVYLCASSRDRGSMNTEAFFGQGTRLTVV.

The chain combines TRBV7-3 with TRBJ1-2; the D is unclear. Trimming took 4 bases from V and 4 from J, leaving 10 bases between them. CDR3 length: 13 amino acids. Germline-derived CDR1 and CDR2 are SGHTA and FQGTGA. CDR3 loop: CASSYGLLYGYTF. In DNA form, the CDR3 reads TGTGCCAGCAGCTACGGGCTCCTCTATGGCTACACCTTC.

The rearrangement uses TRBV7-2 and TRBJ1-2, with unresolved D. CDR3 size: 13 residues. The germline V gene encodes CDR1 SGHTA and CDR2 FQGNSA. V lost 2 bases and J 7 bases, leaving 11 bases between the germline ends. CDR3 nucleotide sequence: TGTGCCAGCAGCTTAATGAGTTGGAGTGGCTACACCTTC. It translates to CASSLMSWSGYTF.

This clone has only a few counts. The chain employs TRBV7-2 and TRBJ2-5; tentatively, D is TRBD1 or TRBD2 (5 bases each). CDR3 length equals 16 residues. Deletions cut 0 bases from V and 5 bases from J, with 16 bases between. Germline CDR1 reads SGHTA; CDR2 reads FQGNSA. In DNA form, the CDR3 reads TGTGCCAGCAGCTTAGCGGTAGCAGGGAGCTGGGAGACCCAGTACTTC. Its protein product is CASSLAVAGSWETQYF.

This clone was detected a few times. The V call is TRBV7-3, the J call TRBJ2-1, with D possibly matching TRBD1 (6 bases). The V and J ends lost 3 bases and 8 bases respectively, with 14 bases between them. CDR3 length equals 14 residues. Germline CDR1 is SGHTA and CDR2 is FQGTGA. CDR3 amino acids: CASSLQGIDHEQFF. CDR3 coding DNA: TGTGCCAGCAGCTTGCAGGGGATAGACCATGAGCAGTTCTTC.

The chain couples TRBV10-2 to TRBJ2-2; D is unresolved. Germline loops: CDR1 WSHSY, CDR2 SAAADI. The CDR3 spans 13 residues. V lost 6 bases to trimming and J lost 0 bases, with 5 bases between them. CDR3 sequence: CASRGSNTGELFF. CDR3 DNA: TGCGCCAGCAGGGGCTCGAACACCGGGGAGCTGTTTTTT.

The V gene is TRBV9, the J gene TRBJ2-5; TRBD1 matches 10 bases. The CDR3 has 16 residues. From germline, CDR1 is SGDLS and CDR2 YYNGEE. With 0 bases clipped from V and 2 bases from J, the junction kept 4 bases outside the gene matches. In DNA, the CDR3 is TGTGCCAGCAGCGTAGAGGGACAGGGGCGGCAAGAGACCCAGTACTTC. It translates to CASSVEGQGRQETQYF.

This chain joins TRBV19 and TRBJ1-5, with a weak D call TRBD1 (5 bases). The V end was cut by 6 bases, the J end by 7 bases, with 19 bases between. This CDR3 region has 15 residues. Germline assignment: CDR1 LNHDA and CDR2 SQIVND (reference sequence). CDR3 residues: CASSPGRGLGQPQHF. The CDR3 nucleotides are TGTGCCAGTAGCCCAGGGAGAGGTCTTGGGCAGCCCCAGCATTTT.

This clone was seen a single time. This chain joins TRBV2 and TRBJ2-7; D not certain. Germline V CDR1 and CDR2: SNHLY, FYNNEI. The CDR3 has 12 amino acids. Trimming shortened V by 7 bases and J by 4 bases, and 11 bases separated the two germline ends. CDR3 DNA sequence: TGTGCCAGCACCTTAACAGTTTACGAGCAGTACTTC. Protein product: CASTLTVYEQYF.

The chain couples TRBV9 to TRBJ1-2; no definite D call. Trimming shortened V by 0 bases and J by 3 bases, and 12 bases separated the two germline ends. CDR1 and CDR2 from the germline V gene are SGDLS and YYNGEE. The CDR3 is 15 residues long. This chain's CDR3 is CASSVGSNTDYGYTF. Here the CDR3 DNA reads TGTGCCAGCAGCGTAGGATCAAACACAGACTATGGCTACACCTTC.

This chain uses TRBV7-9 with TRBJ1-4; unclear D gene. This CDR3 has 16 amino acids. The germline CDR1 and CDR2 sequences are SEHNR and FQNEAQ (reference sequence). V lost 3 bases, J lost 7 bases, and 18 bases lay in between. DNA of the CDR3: TGTGCCAGCAGCTTTCGGGATTTCCCGCGCGGTGAAAAACTGTTTTTT. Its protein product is CASSFRDFPRGEKLFF.

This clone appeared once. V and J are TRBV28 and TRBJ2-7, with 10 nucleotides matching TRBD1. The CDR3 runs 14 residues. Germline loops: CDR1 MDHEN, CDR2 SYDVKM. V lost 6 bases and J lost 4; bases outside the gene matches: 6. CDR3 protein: CASRGTGETYEQYF. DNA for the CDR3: TGTGCCAGCAGGGGGACAGGGGAGACATACGAGCAGTACTTC.

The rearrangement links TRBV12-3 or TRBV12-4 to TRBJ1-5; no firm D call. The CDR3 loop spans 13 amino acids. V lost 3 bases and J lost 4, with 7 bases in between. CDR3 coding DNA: TGTGCCAGCAGTTTCCAGGTAAATCAGCCCCAGCATTTT. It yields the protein CASSFQVNQPQHF.

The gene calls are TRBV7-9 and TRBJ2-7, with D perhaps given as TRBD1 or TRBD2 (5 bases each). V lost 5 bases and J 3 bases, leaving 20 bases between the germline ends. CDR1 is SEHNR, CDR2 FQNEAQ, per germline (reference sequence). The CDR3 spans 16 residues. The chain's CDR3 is CASSLGTARNGYEQYF. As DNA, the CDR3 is TGTGCCAGCAGCCTTGGGACGGCCAGAAACGGCTACGAGCAGTACTTC. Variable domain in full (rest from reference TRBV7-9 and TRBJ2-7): DTGVSQNPRHKITKRGQNVTFRCDPISEHNRLYWYRQTLGQGPEFLTYFQNEAQLEKSRLLSDRFSAERPKGSFSTLEIQRTEQGDSAMYLCASSLGTARNGYEQYFGPGTRLTVT.

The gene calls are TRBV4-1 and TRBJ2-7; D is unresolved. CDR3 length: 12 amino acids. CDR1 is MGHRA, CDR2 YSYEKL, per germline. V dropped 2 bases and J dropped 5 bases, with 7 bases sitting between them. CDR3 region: CASSQPRDEQYF. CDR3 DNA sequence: TGCGCCAGCAGCCAACCTAGGGACGAGCAGTACTTC.

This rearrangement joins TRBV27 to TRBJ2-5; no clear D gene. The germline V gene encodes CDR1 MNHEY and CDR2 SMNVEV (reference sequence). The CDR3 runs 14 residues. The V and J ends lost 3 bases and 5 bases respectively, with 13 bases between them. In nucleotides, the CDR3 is TGTGCCAGCAGTTTCTTAGGTAGTCGGGAGACCCAGTACTTC. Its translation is CASSFLGSRETQYF.

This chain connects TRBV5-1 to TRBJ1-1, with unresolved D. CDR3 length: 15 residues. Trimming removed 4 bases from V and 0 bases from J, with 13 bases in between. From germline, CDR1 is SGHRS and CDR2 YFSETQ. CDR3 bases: TGCGCCAGCAGCCTCATGTTGGGTCTGAACACTGAAGCTTTCTTT. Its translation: CASSLMLGLNTEAFF.